Detailed here is one T cell receptor beta chain. Its specificity is unknown. These data come from a study of blood T cells in healthy people across ages. Overall study findings and caveats: Diversity estimates drawn from one million T cells were deemed underestimates. With naive T cell percentage, TCR beta diversity showed a strong correlation. Observed TCR beta diversity per million T cells went down as age went up. This fall followed a roughly linear course with age.

Together with a sample-barcoded 5' primer, a J-beta primer mix was included in a second PCR lasting roughly 6 to 12 cycles. MiXCR was run by TCRdb on the 5' RACE reads, yielding one entry per CDR3 protein. The sample includes 1.8 million or so distinct CDR3 sequences, 39% of them seen just once. Germline loops: CDR1 DFQATT, CDR2 SNEGSKA (reference sequence). This CDR3 contains 15 residues. The chain employs TRBV20-1 and TRBJ2-7; D may match TRBD1 or TRBD2 (7 bases each). With the DNA end fitting TRBJ2-5 better, the J assignment may be wrong. Material for sequencing was blood. The sequence derives from a human donor in good health. The CDR3 DNA is TGCAGTGCTAGTGGGAGGGGGCCGGCAATTGAGACCCAGTACTTC. Translating it yields CSASGRGPAIETQYF.